The entry below describes one T cell receptor (beta chain). RNA transcripts gave rise to amplified TCR beta CDR3 regions. The primer set for the first-round RT-PCR of the TCR CDR3 was HTBI. TCRdb reanalysed the multiplex PCR reads using MiXCR and keeps one entry per CDR3 protein. This table has more than 300,000 distinct CDR3 sequences, 11% to 15% appearing once. This entry belongs to a study of T cells in Graves' hyperthyroidism and ophthalmopathy. This clonotype was sampled from a woman in her thirties with Graves' hyperthyroidism. Specimen: blood.

The CDR3 region has the DNA TGCAGTGCTTTTGGACGGCAGGGGGTATGGTATGGCTACACCTTC. Its translation is CSAFGRQGVWYGYTF. V usage is TRBV20-1 and J usage is TRBJ1-2, with 7 bases lining up with TRBD1. Germline values: CDR1 DFQATT, CDR2 SNEGSKA (reference sequence). The CDR3 consists of 15 residues. The V gene end was trimmed by 5 bases and the J gene end by 5 bases; junction bases not matched to a gene: 14.